This T cell receptor beta chain came from a study of blood T cell repertoires in COVID-19. Only in-frame clones appear in the TCRdb table, and some are missing; sequencing was by immunoSEQ multiplex PCR. The sample lists hundreds of thousands of clones, about 87% seen once, with 1.6% in the top ten. The V gene end was trimmed by 10 bases and the J gene end by 4 bases; junction bases not matched to a gene: 16. CDR1 SGDLS and CDR2 YYNGEE come from the germline V gene. CDR3 size: 16 residues. This clone was detected once. The source material was PBMCs or T cells enriched from blood (not recorded which). The source of this sequence is a woman aged 45 to 65 who had recovered from COVID-19. The chain joins TRBV9 to TRBJ2-2; TRBD2 matches at 7 bases. The CDR3 DNA sequence: TGTGCCCGCCGCGTAACGGGGGGAGGGGTCACCGGGGAGCTGTTTTTT. It translates to CARRVTGGGVTGELFF.